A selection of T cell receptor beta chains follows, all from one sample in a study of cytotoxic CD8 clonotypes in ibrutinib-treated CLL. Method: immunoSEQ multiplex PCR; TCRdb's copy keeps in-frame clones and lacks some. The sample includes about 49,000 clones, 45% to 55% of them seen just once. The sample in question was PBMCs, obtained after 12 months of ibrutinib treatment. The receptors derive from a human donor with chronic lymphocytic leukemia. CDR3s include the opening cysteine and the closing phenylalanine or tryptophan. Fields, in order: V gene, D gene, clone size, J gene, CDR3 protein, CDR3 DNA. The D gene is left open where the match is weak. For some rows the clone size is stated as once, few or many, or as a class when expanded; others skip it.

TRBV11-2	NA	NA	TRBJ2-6	CASSLGTVTSGANVLTF	TGTGCCAGCAGCTTAGGGACAGTGACATCTGGGGCCAACGTCCTGACTTTC
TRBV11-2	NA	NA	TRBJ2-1	CASSLSTEPGEQFF	TGTGCCAGCAGCTTATCCACCGAGCCTGGGGAGCAGTTCTTC
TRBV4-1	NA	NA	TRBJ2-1	CASSQEAGPYNEQFF	TGCGCCAGCAGCCAAGAGGCGGGTCCCTACAATGAGCAGTTCTTC
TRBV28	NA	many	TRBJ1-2	CASTTYGYTF	TGTGCCAGCACCACCTATGGCTACACCTTC
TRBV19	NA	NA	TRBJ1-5	CASTLRGREPNQPQHF	TGTGCCAGTACCTTGAGGGGGAGGGAGCCGAATCAGCCCCAGCATTTT
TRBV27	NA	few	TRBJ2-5	CASSPSGEETQYF	TGTGCCAGCAGTCCTTCAGGGGAAGAGACCCAGTACTTC
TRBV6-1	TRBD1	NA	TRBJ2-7	CASSGRGQAYEQYF	TGTGCCAGCAGTGGCCGGGGACAGGCCTACGAGCAGTACTTC
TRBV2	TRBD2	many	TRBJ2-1	CASSEASGSNEQFF	TGTGCCAGCAGTGAAGCTAGCGGGAGCAATGAGCAGTTCTTC
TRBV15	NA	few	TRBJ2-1	CATSRGGNEQFF	TGTGCCACCAGCAGAGGGGGAAATGAGCAGTTCTTC
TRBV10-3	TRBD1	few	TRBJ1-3	CASTGTISGNTIYF	TGTGCCTCGACAGGGACAATCTCTGGAAACACCATATATTTT
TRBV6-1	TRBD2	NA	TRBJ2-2	CASSAFWTSGSNTGELFF	TGTGCCAGCAGTGCATTTTGGACTAGCGGGAGTAACACCGGGGAGCTGTTTTTT
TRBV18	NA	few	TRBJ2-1	CASSPDRDITYNEQFF	TGTGCCAGCTCACCAGACCGGGACATTACCTACAATGAGCAGTTCTTC
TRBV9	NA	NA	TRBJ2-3	CASSVSGSTDTQYF	TGTGCCAGCAGCGTCTCCGGGAGCACAGATACGCAGTATTTT
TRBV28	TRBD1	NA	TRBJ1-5	CASSSSPTGGTQPQHF	TGTGCCAGCAGTTCATCCCCGACAGGGGGCACTCAGCCCCAGCATTTT
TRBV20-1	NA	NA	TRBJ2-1	CSAGSYNEQFF	TGCAGTGCTGGCTCCTACAATGAGCAGTTCTTC
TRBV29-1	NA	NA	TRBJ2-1	CSVDPRGPQISYNEQFF	TGCAGCGTTGACCCCCGGGGCCCCCAAATATCCTACAATGAGCAGTTCTTC
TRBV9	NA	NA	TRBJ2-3	CASSAGSDTQYF	TGTGCCAGCAGCGCAGGGTCGGATACGCAGTATTTT
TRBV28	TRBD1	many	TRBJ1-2	CASSTRQGAHYGYTF	TGTGCCAGCAGTACCCGACAGGGGGCCCACTATGGCTACACCTTC
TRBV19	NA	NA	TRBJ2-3	CASSLSGDTDTQYF	TGTGCCAGTAGTTTGAGCGGTGACACAGATACGCAGTATTTT
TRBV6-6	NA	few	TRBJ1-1	CASSFQGNTEAFF	TGTGCCAGCAGTTTTCAGGGGAACACTGAAGCTTTCTTT
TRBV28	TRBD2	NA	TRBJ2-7	CASSPGLVVSSYEQYF	TGTGCCAGCAGTCCGGGACTAGTGGTTAGCAGCTACGAGCAGTACTTC
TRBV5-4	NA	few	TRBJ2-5	CASSPPGQETQYF	TGTGCCAGCAGCCCGCCGGGACAAGAGACCCAGTACTTC
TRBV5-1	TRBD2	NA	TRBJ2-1	CASSLEVLAGVSYNEQFF	TGCGCCAGCAGCTTGGAGGTACTAGCGGGAGTTTCTTACAATGAGCAGTTCTTC
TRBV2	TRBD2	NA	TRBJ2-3	CASSPIAGGRTDTQYF	TGTGCCAGCAGTCCGATAGCGGGCGGGAGAACAGATACGCAGTATTTT